This T cell receptor (beta chain) was captured in a study of cytomegalovirus exposure and HLA in healthy donors (dated by TCRdb to 2016 to 2017). A note on the overall study: An earlier analysis of several hundred of the donors reported approximately 300 Gb of sequence data and approximately 120 million unique TCR beta sequences obtained from about 170 million T cells. Roughly 300 gigabases of sequencing data and 78 million or so unique TCR sequences were included in an early release covering about 700 HLA-typed donors. Of the 350 to 450 genotyped donors, roughly 85% fell in the genetic ancestry cluster associated with self-reported Caucasian donors. The aim of the study was to test whether cataloging public T cell receptors could identify signatures of past pathogen exposure. Using immunosequencing, the study profiled T cell repertoires from roughly 650 subjects and related those repertoires to cytomegalovirus serostatus. A separate validation cohort of 100 to 150 different subjects was used in addition to the approximately 640-subject first cohort. To predict cytomegalovirus infection status, the study combined high-throughput TCR immunosequencing, statistical association of individual TCRs with disease status, and machine learning. In a later analysis, previously published TCR beta repertoires from hundreds of donors were re-analyzed and high-resolution HLA genotyping was added so that TCR occurrence patterns could be studied. Rather than drawing on any new phenotypic data, the later analysis identified candidate immune exposures from TCR beta sequences and the way those sequences occurred across donors. To decide whether each TCR beta V gene segment behaved as functional or pseudogenic, an earlier analysis of some 580 of the donors relied on high-throughput TCR beta sequencing. Donor age, sex, ethnicity and CMV serostatus were compiled alongside the repertoire data. In a later genetic analysis, genome-wide SNP genotypes for about three fifths of the 666 donors were used, and that subset was treated as a discovery cohort. All discovery cohort repertoires had been generated using a single sequencing platform. HLA typing included class I and class II loci at four-digit resolution. Typing coverage varied by locus: about 629-640 donors for A, B, C, DRB1 and DQB1; approximately 520 for DQA1; 606 for DPA1; around 450 for DPB1. Four or five DR-DQ haplotypes were handled as single units for association and clustering, since linkage in the cohort was strong. Among about 410 genotyped donors of the cohort, an average of about 220,000 unique TCR beta nucleotide sequences was sequenced per donor, of which approximately 19% were non-productive. Overall study outcomes, separate from this receptor: In a later analysis, the rate of TCR association differed among HLA loci, with DRB1 alleles having the most associated TCRs and HLA-C alleles having the fewest. Three of the identified cytomegalovirus-associated TCR beta chains were confirmed in vitro to be specific for cytomegalovirus antigens. The earlier analysis of fewer than 750 of the donors excluded about 16 rarely observed V segments, including chromosome 9 orphons, because counts were too low. According to a later analysis, parvovirus B19, influenza, CMV and Epstein-Barr virus appeared linked to several top co-occurrence clusters. In a later analysis, most CMV-associated TCR beta chains were found to appear HLA-restricted, with HLA associations seemingly driven largely by CMV exposure. Across donors, most TCR sequences were observed very rarely, whereas some public TCRs were present in many individuals. The study gave a list of under 200 TCR beta chains associated with cytomegalovirus. In both the original and validation cohorts, the classifier was reported to diagnose cytomegalovirus status with high specificity and sensitivity. Immune exposure information for the cohort was limited to CMV serostatus. Presence/absence analyses assumed roughly uniform sequencing depth across donors, an assumption that may not hold. Broadly in line with IMGT annotations, most TCR beta V segments showed up in productive rearrangements about 90% or about 30% of the time in an earlier analysis of 450 to 750 of the donors. Linkage disequilibrium might explain the correlated functional status among segregating V segments, but an unknown experimental factor could not be ruled out. Some IMGT-functional V segments, including TRBV6-2 and TRBV6-3, could not be told apart with the 87-base-pair reads, so those segments were excluded. The cohort was sequenced for TCR beta chains only, and without alpha or paired-chain data the features that could be detected were limited. Specific HLA alleles were associated with over 15,000 TCR beta sequences at a false discovery rate of 0.05 in a later analysis. A group of highly shared sequence variants was considered likely to be a technical artifact of the sequencing pipeline. Because some donors lacked HLA typing at each locus, the association tests relied only on the typed subset. An association between a missense DCLRE1C variant and V-gene and J-gene trimming of TCR beta chains was found in a later genetic analysis and replicated in an independent cohort. Assigning TCR associations to individual alleles was difficult when HLA alleles, especially DR and DQ, strongly co-occurred. In a later genetic analysis, fewer N-insertions in productive TCRs were reported among donors in an Asian-associated ancestry cluster than the roughly 670-donor mean. A further reported finding was that TCR beta sequences accurately predicted the HLA-A and HLA-B alleles for most subjects in the first cohort. It was suggested by the authors that the approach could potentially be generalized to other disease states and immunological phenotypes. In a later analysis, HLA-associated TCR beta chains showed more clonal expansion and lower generation probabilities than non-associated chains that were equally common.

The library was obtained by the immunoSEQ multiplex PCR assay. The multiplex PCR relied on a mix of 60 forward primers for TCR Vbeta segments and 13 reverse primers for TCR Jbeta segments. The CDR3 region of rearranged TCR beta genes was amplified from genomic DNA with a multiplex PCR assay. The amplified TCR beta libraries were sequenced on the Illumina HiSeq System as 87-base-pair reads. The source study handled its data this way. Across the 700 or so repertoires, a later analysis counted approximately 75 million unique TCR beta chains, 8.5 million to 12 million of which were shared by at least two donors. To remove PCR and sequencing errors, raw reads were error-corrected and collapsed into unique sequences using a nearest-neighbor algorithm that merged closely related sequences. Alignment of CDR3 sequences to IMGT reference sequences was used to assign V, D and J gene segments. For a sequence to be retained, a match of at least six nucleotides to both a V gene segment and a J gene segment was required. A rearrangement counted as productive if the CDR3 had no stop codons and remained in frame with V and J, and every other rearrangement counted as non-productive. Following IMGT convention, CDR3 was defined as the stretch from the second conserved V-encoded cysteine up to the conserved J-encoded phenylalanine. The earlier analysis of some 580 of the donors excluded any sequence lacking an unambiguous match to a single V gene segment. In an earlier analysis of 587 of the donors, V segments were called functional above 56.7% productive rearrangements and were called segregating when the between-donor standard deviation exceeded 5%. To diagnose cytomegalovirus status from the catalog of TCR beta chain sequences, a statistical classification framework was built. V and J gene assignment, in a later analysis, came from comparing TCR nucleotide sequences with IMGT/GENE-DB human TR gene sequences. The TCRdist pipeline was used in a later analysis to assign CDR3 sequences and most-parsimonious VDJ recombination scenarios. In a later analysis, each TCR beta chain was defined by its CDR3 amino acid sequence together with its V-gene family, and reads lacking a unique V-gene family were excluded. To address suspected cross-contamination and a sequencing artifact, a later analysis removed 450 to 700 highly shared, low-generation-probability nucleotide sequences. In a later analysis, a clonal expansion index for each public chain was calculated from normalized within-repertoire ranks of inferred template counts. Generation probabilities in a later analysis came from a VDJ recombination model fitted to out-of-frame rearrangements, and those results were checked against IGoR. In a later analysis, hypergeometric tests were used to score TCR-TCR, TCR-HLA and TCR-CMV co-occurrence, with a repertoire-size bias correction applied to TCR pairs. To estimate false discovery rates, a later analysis permuted the HLA or CMV assignments 20 times. In a later analysis, co-occurring TCRs were grouped with DBSCAN, and TCRdist sequence similarity was added when clustering was performed within HLA-allele-positive subsets. Repertoires with fewer than 30,000 or more than 120,000 public chains were left out of co-occurrence clustering, as were five repertoires with anomalous nucleotide sharing. TCRdb mirrors the immuneACCESS table, restricted to in-frame sequences. Some clones are absent from its copies; in checked studies, under half trace to an unresolved V gene, and the reason for the others is unknown. V and J calls and clone size are given by that table; D and trimming were obtained from the DNA. This sample comprises 100,000 to 150,000 clones, around 73% of them detected only once. The leading ten clones occupy approximately 1.4% of the sample.

This clone appeared a single time. The clone's antigen remains unknown. No much larger clonotype is one base removed from it; base qualities were not supplied. V is pruned by 4 bases and J by 8 bases, leaving 6 bases of the junction without a gene match. From a lookup of the germline V gene, CDR1 and CDR2 are SQVTM and ANQGSEA. The CDR3 goes from the cysteine to the phenylalanine over 13 residues. Kept here is only the CDR3 DNA, which spans 39 bases and is read in frame from base 1. In total, 630 or so healthy bone marrow donors made up the cohort. All cohort members were sampled while nominally healthy, although unrecorded immune exposures were likely present. The donor was CMV seronegative and belonged to the group of 380 or so seronegative cohort members. A peripheral blood sample was provided by each donor, and peripheral blood mononuclear cells were used for TCR beta sequencing. Genomic DNA extraction from the blood cell samples was performed with the Qiagen DNeasy Blood Extraction Kit.

The TCR comes from a female donor in good health and CMV-seronegative. Sequenced material: PBMCs. The V and J genes are TRBV29-1 and TRBJ2-1; 9 middle bases align to TRBD2. The CDR3 region reads CSVGASGNYEQFF. The DNA is as follows: TGCAGCGTTGGAGCTAGCGGGAATTATGAGCAGTTCTTC.